The 20 T cell receptor beta chains in this list originate from one sample, sequenced in a study of tumor-infiltrating lymphocytes in primary liver carcinoma. From 450 to 600 ng total RNA, TCR beta cDNA was generated with a primer in the constant region. Investigators got TCR beta libraries out of three nested multiplex PCR rounds, done with slightly modified ARM-PCR. The study ran its first two PCR rounds for nine to ten cycles each, using TRBV1-TRBV30 forward primers and a C-beta reverse primer. TCRdb used MiXCR to reprocess the multiplex PCR reads, holding one entry per CDR3 protein. Of about 350,000 distinct CDR3 sequences in the sample, 65% are singletons; the top ten hold roughly 6%. It was unsorted whole blood that yielded blood RNA, and germline DNA was also extracted. The sample comprised peripheral blood. These receptors all come from a man aged 40-49 years with primary liver carcinoma and hepatitis B virus infection.

The rearrangement links TRBV20-1 to TRBJ2-7; D unresolved. The CDR3 length is 12 residues. V was pared by 3 bases and J by 9 bases, with 15 bases between. The V gene's germline CDR1 is DFQATT and CDR2 SNEGSKA (reference sequence). CDR3 amino acids: CSASQTRAGQYF. The CDR3 bases are TGCAGTGCTAGCCAAACCCGCGCAGGGCAGTACTTC.

As to this clonotype: Since no conserved phenylalanine or tryptophan closes the CDR3, a read error is the likely cause. This chain joins TRBV11-3 and TRBJ2-3; 9 nucleotides agree with TRBD1. V shed 3 bases and J 8 bases; nucleotides not matched to a gene: 6. Germline CDR1 SGHNT, CDR2 YENEEA. The CDR3 has 14 residues. The CDR3 nucleotides are TGTGCCAGCAGCTTGGGACAGGGTGCAGCTACGCAGTATGTT. It translates to CASSLGQGAATQYV.

This clonotype was observed at least ten times. The chain recombines TRBV5-5 with TRBJ1-1; D uncertain. V gave up 4 bases and J gave up 1 base, with 8 bases separating them. This CDR3 region has 13 residues. CDR1 is SGHKS, CDR2 YYEKEE, per germline (reference sequence). The DNA for the CDR3 is TGTGCCAGCAGCCGACACGGGAACACTGAAGCTTTCTTT. Translating gives CASSRHGNTEAFF.

As for this clonotype: As the CDR3 is not closed by the conserved phenylalanine or tryptophan, this likely results from a read error. This chain joins TRBV11-2 and TRBJ2-1; TRBD1 or TRBD2 may be the D gene (6 bases each). Germline V CDR1 and CDR2: SGHAT, FQNNGV. CDR3 length equals 15 residues. Trimming cost V 1 base and J 9 bases, with 16 bases left between them. DNA of the CDR3: TGTGCCAGCAGCTTAGGGAGGGGGGACGAGGGTGAGCAGTTCTCC. Its protein is CASSLGRGDEGEQFS.

The table lists this clonotype with a few counts. This sequence may be a read error, since a much larger clone differs from it by one base. The chain employs TRBV6-1 and TRBJ2-5, with no clear D. Germline V gene sequence: CDR1 MNHNS, CDR2 SASEGT. The CDR3 has 14 residues. Trimming removed 4 bases from V and 9 bases from J, with 18 bases in between. The CDR3 sequence is CASSAVSPLGAQYF. CDR3 bases: TGTGCCAGCAGTGCAGTAAGCCCGCTTGGGGCCCAGTACTTC.

This rearrangement joins TRBV6-1 to TRBJ1-2; D gene uncertain. V was cut by 1 base and J by 5 bases, with 8 bases left in between. This CDR3 is 13 amino acids long. In germline, CDR1 is MNHNS, CDR2 SASEGT. The DNA for the CDR3 is TGTGCCAGCAGTGAAGTAAGGAGTTATGGCTACACCTTC. It encodes CASSEVRSYGYTF.

Concerning this clonotype: This sequence may be a read error, since a much larger clone differs from it by one base. V gene TRBV12-3 or TRBV12-4 combines with J gene TRBJ2-7; D is unclear. The CDR3 has 12 residues. As DNA, the CDR3 is TGTGCCAACAGTTTTACTGGCTACGAGCAGTACTTC. Translation: CANSFTGYEQYF.

This clonotype was recorded many times. The chain employs TRBV4-2 and TRBJ2-2; 7 bases agree with TRBD2. The V segment lost 1 base and the J segment 0 bases; nucleotides outside the gene matches: 5. The CDR3 is 17 residues long. CDR1 and CDR2 from the germline V gene are LGHNA and YNFKEQ. CDR3 in amino acids: CASSQVQGGTNTGELFF. In DNA, the CDR3 is TGTGCCAGCAGCCAAGTGCAGGGAGGGACGAACACCGGGGAGCTGTTTTTT.

This clonotype has only a few counts. CDR3 sequence (DNA): TGTGCCAGCAGCTTAGGGGGCCTGTTCGGAGCGGGGGAACCCTACGAGCAGTACTTC. It is translated as CASSLGGLFGAGEPYEQYF. V gene TRBV7-9 combines with J gene TRBJ2-7, with 8 bases that match TRBD2. The junction had 16 bases not matched to a gene; V was cut back by 1 base and J by 2 bases. The CDR3 extends over 19 amino acids. Germline-derived CDR1 and CDR2 are SEHNR and FQNEAQ (reference sequence).

To note about this clonotype: One end of the junction is discordant with germline, which a read error may explain. V usage is TRBV29-1 and J usage is TRBJ2-2, with 8 bases aligning to TRBD2. Per the germline V gene, CDR1 is SQVTM and CDR2 is ANQGSEA. The CDR3 is made up of 14 amino acids. The CDR3 sequence is CNVTLAANTGELFF. The DNA of the CDR3 is TGTAACGTTACACTAGCGGCTAACACCGGGGAGCTGTTTTTT.

Concerning this clonotype itself: The junction shows a germline mismatch at one end, possibly a read error. The chain carries TRBV11-2 and TRBJ2-2, with TRBD1 identical over 8 bases. This CDR3 is 15 amino acids long. Germline V lookup: CDR1 SGHAT, CDR2 FQNNGV. The CDR3 nucleotides read TGTGCCAGTAGCTCAACAGGGGGGTCCACCGTGGAGCTGTTTTTT. As protein: CASSSTGGSTVELFF.

This clonotype was counted a single time. This CDR3 fails to terminate in the conserved phenylalanine or tryptophan, so it likely reflects a read error. This sequence joins TRBV29-1 and TRBJ2-3; the match to TRBD1 covers 8 bases. The CDR3 has 13 amino acids. The trim removed 4 bases at V and 3 bases at J, leaving 3 bases unmatched. CDR1 SQVTM and CDR2 ANQGSEA come from the germline V gene. The CDR3 here is CSVGDRLTDTQYV. DNA of the CDR3: TGCAGCGTTGGGGACAGGTTGACAGATACGCAGTATGTT.

This clonotype was observed a handful of times. The genes are TRBV10-3 and TRBJ2-1; 10 bases are shared with TRBD1. The CDR3 runs 16 residues. Germline CDR1 is ENHRY and CDR2 is SYGVKD. V was clipped by 3 bases and J by 5 bases; unmatched bases: 7. The CDR3 DNA sequence: TGTGCCATCAGTGAAGATTGGACAGGGGGAAACAATGAGCAGTTCTTC. As protein: CAISEDWTGGNNEQFF.

A remark on this clonotype: A much larger clone sits a single nucleotide away, making a read error possible. The rearrangement uses TRBV6-5 and TRBJ1-1; the D is unclear. The V and J ends lost 5 bases and 1 base respectively, with 14 bases between them. The CDR3 contains 15 residues. Germline values: CDR1 MNHEY, CDR2 SVGAGI. In DNA form, the CDR3 reads TGTGCCAGCAGTCCCGATGGGCTGGCGAACACTGAAGCTTTCTTT. It is translated as CASSPDGLANTEAFF.

Ten or more counts support this clonotype. V gene TRBV12-3 or TRBV12-4 combines with J gene TRBJ2-1; TRBD2 matches 7 bases. Losses at the gene ends were 6 bases for V and 3 bases for J; bases not matched to a gene: 11. The CDR3 covers 16 residues. Here the CDR3 DNA reads TGTGCCAGCAGCAGATACCTAGCGGCCGACTACAATGAGCAGTTCTTC. It is translated as CASSRYLAADYNEQFF.

The rearrangement uses TRBV30 and TRBJ2-5; no definite D call. This CDR3 is 11 amino acids long. Trimming shortened V by 4 bases and J by 5 bases, and 8 bases separated the two germline ends. Germline loops: CDR1 GTSNPN, CDR2 SVGIG (reference sequence). CDR3 sequence reads: CAWTGGETQYF. CDR3 DNA: TGTGCCTGGACCGGTGGCGAGACCCAGTACTTC.

Notes on this clonotype: Sequence at one end of the junction differs from germline and may be a read error. The chain has TRBV30 and TRBJ1-6, with unresolved D. Germline CDR1 is GTSNPN and CDR2 is SVGIG (reference sequence). The CDR3 runs 14 residues. The DNA for the CDR3 is TGTGCCTGGAGGAGGGAATTCGAGAATTCACCCATCCACTTT. Translated: CAWRREFENSPIHF.

Comment on this clonotype: A read error may be the cause here, since a much bigger clone is one base away. The chain carries TRBV4-2 and TRBJ2-3; D possibly corresponds to TRBD2 (6 bases). Germline V gene data show CDR1 as LGHNA and CDR2 as YNFKEQ. V was shortened by 0 bases and J by 7 bases, with 11 bases between the two germline ends. The CDR3 is 14 amino acids. DNA of the CDR3: TGTGCCAGCAGCCAAGATGCGCGGGGAAATACGCAGTATTTT. Translated, it gives CASSQDARGNTQYF.

This clonotype appeared once. At one boundary the junction diverges from the germline segment, which might be a read error. This sequence joins TRBV12-3 or TRBV12-4 and TRBJ2-2, with 10 bases that match TRBD2. This CDR3 region has 17 residues. This CDR3 is CACSARASGSGAGELFF. Here the CDR3 DNA reads TGTGCCTGCAGTGCACGGGCTAGCGGGAGTGGTGCCGGGGAGCTGTTTTTT.

As to this clonotype: A read error may account for a junction end that differs from germline. This chain uses TRBV28 with TRBJ1-2; a weak D match, TRBD1 (6 bases). CDR3 length: 15 amino acids. Germline V gene data show CDR1 as MDHEN and CDR2 as SYDVKM. The CDR3 nucleotides are TGTACCAGCAGTCCCGGACAGACGATTAACAATGGCTACACCTTC. As protein: CTSSPGQTINNGYTF.